By share of the sample, the clone carrying this T cell receptor beta chain is medium-sized (0.01 to 0.1%). Its antigen is undetermined. After constant-region reverse-primer amplification, full-length variable regions underwent semi-nested PCR with Nested Universal Primer A. A single record per CDR3 protein comes from TCRdb applying MiXCR to the 5' RACE reads. In the table there are almost 9,000 distinct CDR3 sequences, 27% of which are singletons. Germline-derived CDR1 and CDR2 are MNHEY and SVGAGI. This CDR3 contains 12 residues. V shed 2 bases and J shed 8 bases, with 7 bases lying between them. CD25-based Treg depletion was applied to purified naive CD4+ T cells. Overall study findings and caveats: Greatest tumor Treg TCR overlap was with tumor naive CD4+ cells. In terms of TCR gene usage, tumor memory CD4+ T cells clustered together with blood and lymph node memory CD4+ cells, as well as with lymph node naive CD4+ cells.

The receptor's source is a female donor with breast cancer. The sample comprised naive CD4+ T cells sorted from a lymph node. As to subset: naive CD4+ T cells, CD4+CD45RA+CD25-. The V call is TRBV6-5, the J call TRBJ2-1; D gene uncertain. This CDR3 is CASSYGGHEQFF. CDR3 in DNA: TGTGCCAGCAGTTACGGTGGCCATGAGCAGTTCTTC.